This TCR beta chain is from a study of OX40 agonist ivuxolimab in advanced cancers. The study, taken as a whole, reports: The CD4+ and CD8+ T cells in the blood had expanded clonally by week 6 at 0.1 to 3.0 mg/kg. Low normalized clonal expansion also occurred in some nonresponding patients.

A word on this clone: Its antigen remains unidentified.

Losses at the gene ends were 3 bases for V and 6 bases for J; bases not matched to a gene: 3. Germline values: CDR1 LNHNV, CDR2 YYDKDF (reference sequence). The length of the CDR3 is 16 residues. The table came from immunoSEQ multiplex PCR; TCRdb's copy has only in-frame clones and leaves some out. The sample includes fewer than 70,000 clones, less than 90% of them seen just once. This TCR came from an adult with an advanced solid tumor such as melanoma, head and neck, liver or kidney cancer. The sample in question was CD4+ or CD8+ T cells sorted from blood, obtained in a trial of the OX40 agonist ivuxolimab. The V call is TRBV15, the J call TRBJ2-1, with TRBD2 identical over 15 bases. The CDR3 region is CATSRGGLAGGNEQFF. The CDR3 nucleotides are TGTGCCACCAGCAGGGGGGGACTAGCGGGAGGCAATGAGCAGTTCTTC.